This T cell receptor (beta chain) came from a study of blood T cells in healthy people across ages. With a J-beta primer mix and a sample-barcoded 5' primer, a second PCR ran roughly 6 to 11 cycles. A template-switch adaptor with 12 random nucleotides tagged each cDNA molecule. TCRdb redid the calling of the 5' RACE reads with MiXCR, one entry per CDR3 protein. The table records about 720,000 distinct CDR3 sequences, about 20% of them present only once. CDR1 SGHRS and CDR2 YFSETQ come from the germline V gene. V was clipped by 2 bases and J by 4 bases, with 10 bases between them. This CDR3 has 13 amino acids. A note on this clonotype: Antigen: not known.

General study results and limits: Diversity estimates from one million T cells were considered underestimates.

Sequenced: blood. This chain uses TRBV5-1 with TRBJ2-7; D gene uncertain. This clonotype was obtained from a man between 65 and 80 years old in good health. CDR3 DNA: TGCGCCAGCAGCTTAAGGATTTCGTACGAGCAGTACTTC. Protein: CASSLRISYEQYF.